These 2 T cell receptor beta chains were sequenced from one sample in a study of T cells after posttransplantation cyclophosphamide. Method: immunoSEQ multiplex PCR; TCRdb's copy keeps in-frame clones and lacks some. The sample has around 3,000 clones; 61% are singletons. The material sequenced was memory CD8+ T cells sorted from blood. The receptors originated from a woman under 40 in good health and a related stem cell transplant donor.

This clone was observed a handful of times. This chain uses TRBV7-9 with TRBJ1-1; D is undetermined. In germline, CDR1 is SEHNR, CDR2 FQNEAQ (reference sequence). The CDR3 spans 15 residues. V gave up 5 bases and J gave up 11 bases, with 24 bases separating them. Here the CDR3 reads CASSPQRSLRRRAFF. Written as DNA, the CDR3 is TGTGCCAGCAGCCCCCAGCGTAGTTTGAGGCGTCGGGCTTTCTTT.

By proportion, this clone is hyperexpanded (1% or more). This sequence joins TRBV15 and TRBJ1-4, with a weak D call TRBD1 (6 bases). With 5 bases removed from V and 7 bases from J, the gap between germline ends came to 17 bases. CDR3 size: 15 residues. CDR1 and CDR2 from the germline V gene are LNHNV and YYDKDF (reference sequence). The CDR3 loop is CATSPPRRGAEKLFF. As DNA, the CDR3 is TGTGCCACCAGCCCCCCCCGCAGGGGTGCTGAAAAACTGTTTTTT.